The TCR beta chain described here comes from a study of T cells in Graves' hyperthyroidism and ophthalmopathy. Germline CDR1 DFQATT, CDR2 SNEGSKA (reference sequence). J gave up 4 bases and V 2 bases, and 1 base lay outside the gene matches. This CDR3 has 13 amino acids. Uncontrolled infection, other autoimmune disease, pregnancy or lactation led to exclusion. This sample holds PBMCs from about 10 ml fresh peripheral blood. Comments on this clonotype: Its antigen is undetermined.

Researchers took RNA transcripts and amplified the TCR beta CDR3 regions from them. HTBI primers were used for first-round RT-PCR of the TCR CDR3. TCRdb processed the multiplex PCR reads anew with MiXCR; each CDR3 protein has one entry. The repertoire holds 35,000 or so distinct CDR3 sequences, with around 53% as singletons. The study's findings and limits: A model of 13 V-J features distinguished ophthalmopathy from stable hyperthyroidism.

The sample was blood. This chain links TRBV20-1 with TRBJ2-5; 10 positions match TRBD1. This TCR came from a man in his forties with Graves' ophthalmopathy. As DNA, the CDR3 is TGCAGTGCTAGAAGGACAGGGGGAGAGACCCAGTACTTC. Translated, it gives CSARRTGGETQYF.